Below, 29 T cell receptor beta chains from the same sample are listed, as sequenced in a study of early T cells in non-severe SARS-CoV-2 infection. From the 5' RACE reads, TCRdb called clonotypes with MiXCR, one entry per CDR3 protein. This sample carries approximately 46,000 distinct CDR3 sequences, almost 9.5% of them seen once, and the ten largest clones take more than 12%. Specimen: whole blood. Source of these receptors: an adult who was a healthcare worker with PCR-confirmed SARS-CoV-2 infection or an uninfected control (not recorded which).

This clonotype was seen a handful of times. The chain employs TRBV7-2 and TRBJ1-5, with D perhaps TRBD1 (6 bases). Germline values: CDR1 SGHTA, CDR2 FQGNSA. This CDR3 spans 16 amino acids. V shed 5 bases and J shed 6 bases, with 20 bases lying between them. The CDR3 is CASSPSRRGSGQPQHF. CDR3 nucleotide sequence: TGTGCCAGCAGCCCTTCGAGGAGGGGGTCGGGTCAGCCCCAGCATTTT.

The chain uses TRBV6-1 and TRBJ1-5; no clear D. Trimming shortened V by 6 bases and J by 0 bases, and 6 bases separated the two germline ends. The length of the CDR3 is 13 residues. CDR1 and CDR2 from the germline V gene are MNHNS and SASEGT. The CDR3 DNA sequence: TGTGCCAGCAGGGAATATAGCAATCAGCCCCAGCATTTT. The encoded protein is CASREYSNQPQHF.

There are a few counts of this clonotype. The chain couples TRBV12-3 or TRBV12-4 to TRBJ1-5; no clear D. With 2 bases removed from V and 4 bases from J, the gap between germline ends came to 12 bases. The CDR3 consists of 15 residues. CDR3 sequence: CASSLWERVNQPQHF. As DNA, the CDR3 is TGTGCCAGCAGTTTATGGGAACGCGTAAATCAGCCCCAGCATTTT.

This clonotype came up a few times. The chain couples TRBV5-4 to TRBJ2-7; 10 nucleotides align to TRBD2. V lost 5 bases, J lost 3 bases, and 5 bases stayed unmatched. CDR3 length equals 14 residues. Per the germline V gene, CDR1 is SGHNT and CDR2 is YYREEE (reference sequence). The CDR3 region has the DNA TGTGCCAGCAGTCCTAGCGGGAGAATCTACGAGCAGTACTTC. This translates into CASSPSGRIYEQYF.

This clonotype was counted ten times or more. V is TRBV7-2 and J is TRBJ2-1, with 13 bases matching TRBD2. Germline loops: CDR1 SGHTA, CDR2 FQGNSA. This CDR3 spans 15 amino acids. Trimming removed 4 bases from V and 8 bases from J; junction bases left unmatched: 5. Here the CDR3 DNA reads TGTGCCAGCAGCTCCCGACTAGCGGGAGGCCATGAGCAGTTCTTC. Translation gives CASSSRLAGGHEQFF.

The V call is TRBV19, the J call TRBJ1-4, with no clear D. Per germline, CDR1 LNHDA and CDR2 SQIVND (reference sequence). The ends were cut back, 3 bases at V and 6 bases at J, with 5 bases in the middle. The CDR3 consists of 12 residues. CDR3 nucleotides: TGTGCCAGTAGTATTCGGGATGAAAAACTGTTTTTT. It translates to CASSIRDEKLFF.

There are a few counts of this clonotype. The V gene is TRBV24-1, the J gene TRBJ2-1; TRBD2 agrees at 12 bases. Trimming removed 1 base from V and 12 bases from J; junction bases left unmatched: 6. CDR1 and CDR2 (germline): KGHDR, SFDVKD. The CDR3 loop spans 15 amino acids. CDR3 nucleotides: TGTGCCACCAGTGATTTAGAACTAGCGGGAGGCGGGCAGTTCTTC. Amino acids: CATSDLELAGGGQFF.

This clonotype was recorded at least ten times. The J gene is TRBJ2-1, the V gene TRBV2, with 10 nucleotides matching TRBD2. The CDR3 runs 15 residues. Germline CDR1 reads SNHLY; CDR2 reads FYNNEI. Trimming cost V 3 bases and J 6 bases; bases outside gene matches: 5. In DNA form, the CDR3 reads TGTGCCAGCAGTGACCCGGGACTAGCGATCAATGAGCAGTTCTTC. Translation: CASSDPGLAINEQFF.

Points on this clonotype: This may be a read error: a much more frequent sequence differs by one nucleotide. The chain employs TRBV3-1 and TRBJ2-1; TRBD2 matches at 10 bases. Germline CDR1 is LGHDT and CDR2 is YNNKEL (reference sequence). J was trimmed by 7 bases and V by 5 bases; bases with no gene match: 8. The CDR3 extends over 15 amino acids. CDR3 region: CASSYLAGAENEQFF. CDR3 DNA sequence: TGTGCCAGCAGCTACCTAGCGGGAGCGGAGAATGAGCAGTTCTTC.

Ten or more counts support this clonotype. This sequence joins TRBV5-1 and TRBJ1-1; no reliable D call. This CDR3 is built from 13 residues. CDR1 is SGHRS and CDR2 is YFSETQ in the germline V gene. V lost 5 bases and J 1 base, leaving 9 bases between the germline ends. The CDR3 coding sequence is TGCGCCAGCAGGAGAGACGGGAACACTGAAGCTTTCTTT. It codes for CASRRDGNTEAFF.

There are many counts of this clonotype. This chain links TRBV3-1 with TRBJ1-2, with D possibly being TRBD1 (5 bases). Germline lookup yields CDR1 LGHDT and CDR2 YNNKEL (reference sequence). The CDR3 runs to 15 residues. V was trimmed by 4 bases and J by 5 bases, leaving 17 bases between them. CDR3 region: CASSPMQTEAYGYTF. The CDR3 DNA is TGTGCCAGCAGCCCTATGCAGACAGAAGCATATGGCTACACCTTC.

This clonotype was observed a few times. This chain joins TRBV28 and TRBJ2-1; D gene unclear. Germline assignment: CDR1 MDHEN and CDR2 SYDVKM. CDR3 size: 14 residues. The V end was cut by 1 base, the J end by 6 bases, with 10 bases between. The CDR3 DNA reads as TGTGCCAGCAGTTTATCGCGGTTGAGCAATGAGCAGTTCTTC. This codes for CASSLSRLSNEQFF.

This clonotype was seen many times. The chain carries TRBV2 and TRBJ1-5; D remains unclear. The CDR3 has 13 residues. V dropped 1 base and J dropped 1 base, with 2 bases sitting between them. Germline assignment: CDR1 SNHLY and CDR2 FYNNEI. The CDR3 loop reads CASSEGSNQPQHF. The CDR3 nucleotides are TGTGCCAGCAGTGAAGGGAGCAATCAGCCCCAGCATTTT.

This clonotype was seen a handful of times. In DNA, the CDR3 is TGTGCCAGCCTTAGGCCTAACAATGAGCAGTTCTTC. It codes for CASLRPNNEQFF. The V call is TRBV28, the J call TRBJ2-1; D remains ambiguous. The CDR3 consists of 12 residues. The germline CDR1 and CDR2 sequences are MDHEN and SYDVKM. V was cut by 8 bases and J by 5 bases, with 10 bases left in between.

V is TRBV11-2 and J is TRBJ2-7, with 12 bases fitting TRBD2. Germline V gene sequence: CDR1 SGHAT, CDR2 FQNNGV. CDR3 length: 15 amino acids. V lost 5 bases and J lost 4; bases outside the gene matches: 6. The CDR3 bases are TGTGCCAGCAGCCCCCGACTAGCGGGAGATTACGAGCAGTACTTC. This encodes CASSPRLAGDYEQYF.

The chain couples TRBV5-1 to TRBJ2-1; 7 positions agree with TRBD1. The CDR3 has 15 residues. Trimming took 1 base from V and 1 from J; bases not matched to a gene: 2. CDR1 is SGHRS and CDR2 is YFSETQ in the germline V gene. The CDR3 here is CASSLTGQSYNEQFF. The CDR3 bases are TGCGCCAGCAGCTTGACGGGACAGTCCTACAATGAGCAGTTCTTC.

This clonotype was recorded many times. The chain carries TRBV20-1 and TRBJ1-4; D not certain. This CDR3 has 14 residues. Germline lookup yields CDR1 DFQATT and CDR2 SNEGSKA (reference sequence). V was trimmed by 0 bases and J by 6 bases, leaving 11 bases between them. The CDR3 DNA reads TGCAGTGCTAGAGATCTGGGGAGGGATGAAAAACTGTTTTTT. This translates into CSARDLGRDEKLFF.

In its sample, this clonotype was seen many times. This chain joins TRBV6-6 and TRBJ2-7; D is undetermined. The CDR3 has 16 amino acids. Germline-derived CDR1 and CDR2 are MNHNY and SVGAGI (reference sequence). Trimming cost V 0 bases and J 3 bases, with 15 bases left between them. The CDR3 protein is CASSYSTQKSDYEQYF. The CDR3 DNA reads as TGTGCCAGCAGTTACTCGACGCAGAAATCGGACTACGAGCAGTACTTC.

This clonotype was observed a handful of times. CDR3: CASSLAGELNQPQHF. The CDR3 DNA reads TGTGCCAGCAGCTTAGCAGGCGAACTCAATCAGCCCCAGCATTTT. V usage is TRBV13 and J usage is TRBJ1-5, with D unclear. Germline V gene data show CDR1 as PRHDT and CDR2 as FYEKMQ (reference sequence). The CDR3 runs to 15 residues. The ends were cut back, 1 base at V and 3 bases at J, with 10 bases in the middle.

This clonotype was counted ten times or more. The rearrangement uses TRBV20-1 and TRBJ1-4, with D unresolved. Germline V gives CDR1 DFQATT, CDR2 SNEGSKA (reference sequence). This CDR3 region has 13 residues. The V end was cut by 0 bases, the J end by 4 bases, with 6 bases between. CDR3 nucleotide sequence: TGCAGTGCTAGAGATGGGGATAATGAAAAACTGTTTTTT. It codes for CSARDGDNEKLFF.

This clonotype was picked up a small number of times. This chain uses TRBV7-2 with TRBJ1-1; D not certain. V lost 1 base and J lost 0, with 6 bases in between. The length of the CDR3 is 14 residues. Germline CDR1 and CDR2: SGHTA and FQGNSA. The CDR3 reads CASSLGGMNTEAFF. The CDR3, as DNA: TGTGCCAGCAGCTTAGGTGGGATGAACACTGAAGCTTTCTTT.

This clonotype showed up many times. CDR3 bases: TGTGCCAGCAGCTTAGGGCTAGCGGGATTCACAGATACGCAGTATTTT. Protein sequence: CASSLGLAGFTDTQYF. This chain connects TRBV7-2 to TRBJ2-3, with 9 bases identical to TRBD2. The CDR3 covers 16 residues. Germline lookup yields CDR1 SGHTA and CDR2 FQGNSA. The ends lost 1 base at V and 2 bases at J; junction bases unmatched: 4.

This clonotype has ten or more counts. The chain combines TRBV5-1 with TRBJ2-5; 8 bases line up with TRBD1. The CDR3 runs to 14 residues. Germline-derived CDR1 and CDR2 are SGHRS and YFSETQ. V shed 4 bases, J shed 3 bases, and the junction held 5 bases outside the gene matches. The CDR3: CASSMRQGKETQYF. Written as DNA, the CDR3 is TGCGCCAGCAGCATGAGACAGGGGAAAGAGACCCAGTACTTC.

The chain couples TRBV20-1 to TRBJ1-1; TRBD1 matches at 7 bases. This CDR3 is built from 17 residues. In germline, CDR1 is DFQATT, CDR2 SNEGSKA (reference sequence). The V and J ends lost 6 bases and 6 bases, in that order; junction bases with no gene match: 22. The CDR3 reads CSARQGQGLRSTSEAFF. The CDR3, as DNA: TGCAGTGCAAGACAGGGCCAGGGACTGAGGTCGACCTCTGAAGCTTTCTTT.

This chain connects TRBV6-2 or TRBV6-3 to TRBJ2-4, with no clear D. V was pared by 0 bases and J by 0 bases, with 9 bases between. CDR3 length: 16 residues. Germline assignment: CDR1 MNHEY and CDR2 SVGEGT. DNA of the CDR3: TGTGCCAGCAGTTACTCGGCGGAGTCAGCCAAAAACATTCAGTACTTC. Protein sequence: CASSYSAESAKNIQYF.

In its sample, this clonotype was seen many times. CDR3 residues: CASSYSNRLAATYEQYF. In DNA, the CDR3 is TGTGCCAGCAGTTACTCGAATAGACTAGCGGCTACCTACGAGCAGTACTTC. The rearrangement joins TRBV6-6 to TRBJ2-7; 9 bases are a match to TRBD2. V was clipped by 0 bases and J by 2 bases; unmatched bases: 8. The CDR3 runs 17 residues. Germline CDR1 is MNHNY and CDR2 is SVGAGI (reference sequence).

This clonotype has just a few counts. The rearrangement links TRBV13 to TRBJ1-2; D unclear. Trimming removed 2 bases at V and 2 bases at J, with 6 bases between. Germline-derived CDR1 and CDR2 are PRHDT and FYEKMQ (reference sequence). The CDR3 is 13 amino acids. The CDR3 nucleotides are TGTGCCAGCAGCTTAAAGACCAACTATGGCTACACCTTC. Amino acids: CASSLKTNYGYTF. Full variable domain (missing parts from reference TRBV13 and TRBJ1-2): AAGVIQSPRHLIKEKRETATLKCYPIPRHDTVYWYQQGPGQDPQFLISFYEKMQSDKGSIPDRFSAQQFSDYHSELNMSSLELGDSALYFCASSLKTNYGYTFGSGTRLTVV.

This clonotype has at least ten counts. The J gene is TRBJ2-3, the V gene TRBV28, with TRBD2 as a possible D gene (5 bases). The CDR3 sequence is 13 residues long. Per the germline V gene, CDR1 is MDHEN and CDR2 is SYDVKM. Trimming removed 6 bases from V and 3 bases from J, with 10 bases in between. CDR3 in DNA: TGTGCCAGCAGCCCCGGGGTGACAGATACGCAGTATTTT. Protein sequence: CASSPGVTDTQYF.

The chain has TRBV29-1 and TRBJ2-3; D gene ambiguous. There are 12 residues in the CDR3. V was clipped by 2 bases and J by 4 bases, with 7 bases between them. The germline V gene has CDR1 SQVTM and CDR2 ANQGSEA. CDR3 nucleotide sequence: TGCAGCGTTGAATTAAGTTCAGATACGCAGTATTTT. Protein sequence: CSVELSSDTQYF.